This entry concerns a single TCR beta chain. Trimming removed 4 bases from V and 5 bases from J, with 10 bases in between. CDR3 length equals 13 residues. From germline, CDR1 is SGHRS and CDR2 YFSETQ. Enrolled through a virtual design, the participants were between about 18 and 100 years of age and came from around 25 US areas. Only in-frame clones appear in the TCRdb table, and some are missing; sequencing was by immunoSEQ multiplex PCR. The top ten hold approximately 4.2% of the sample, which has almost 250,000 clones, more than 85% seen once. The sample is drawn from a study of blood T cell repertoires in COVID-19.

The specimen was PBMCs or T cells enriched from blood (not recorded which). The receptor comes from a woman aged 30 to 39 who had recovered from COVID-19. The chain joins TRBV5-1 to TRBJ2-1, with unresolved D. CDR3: CASSETPNNEQFF. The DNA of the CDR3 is TGCGCCAGCAGCGAGACTCCGAACAATGAGCAGTTCTTC.